Following are 2 T cell receptor beta chains from one sample sequenced in a study of blood T cell repertoires in COVID-19. Generated by immunoSEQ multiplex PCR, the TCRdb table keeps only in-frame clones and is missing some. In the table there are almost 250,000 clones, approximately 86% of which are singletons. Sample: peripheral blood. The source of these receptors is a woman aged 60-75 years who had recovered from COVID-19.

The rearrangement joins TRBV3-1 (or the pseudogene TRBV3-2) to TRBJ2-7; 15 nucleotides align to TRBD2. After removal of 5 bases from V and 5 bases from J, the junction contained 10 bases not matched to a gene. Germline loops: CDR1 LGHDT, CDR2 YNNKEL (reference sequence). The CDR3 is 17 residues long. The CDR3 protein is CASSSGLAGGSRNEQYF. CDR3 DNA sequence: TGTGCCAGCAGCTCGGGACTAGCGGGGGGTAGTAGGAACGAGCAGTACTTC.

The V call is TRBV9, the J call TRBJ2-5; 10 bases align to TRBD1. J gave up 4 bases and V 0 bases, and 9 bases lay outside the gene matches. Germline V gene lookup returns CDR1 SGDLS and CDR2 YYNGEE. The CDR3 totals 17 residues. In nucleotides, the CDR3 is TGTGCCAGCAGCGTAGATCCACGGTGGACAGGGGGAGAGACCCAGTACTTC. Translating it yields CASSVDPRWTGGETQYF. Together with reference TRBV9 and TRBJ2-5, the CDR3 gives the full variable domain: DSGVTQTPKHLITATGQRVTLRCSPRSGDLSVYWYQQSLDQGLQFLIQYYNGEERAKGNILERFSAQQFPDLHSELNLSSLELGDSALYFCASSVDPRWTGGETQYFGPGTRLLVL.